A selection of T cell receptor beta chains follows, all from one sample in a study of T cell responses to AZD1222 COVID-19 vaccine. Sequencing used immunoSEQ multiplex PCR; TCRdb keeps in-frame clones, though not all of them. The sample has roughly 120,000 clones; roughly 84% are singletons. The input for sequencing was peripheral blood, taken on day 0 of AZD1222 vaccination. Every receptor here comes from an adult in good health. Both conserved end residues are part of each CDR3. D genes are given only for firm matches. Part of the rows lack a size; the others show once, few, many or a class for expanded clones.

TRBJ1-2,.,TRBV28,.,TGTGCCAGCAGGGGAGGGGGTGACTATGGCTACACCTTC,CASRGGGDYGYTF
TRBJ2-7,.,TRBV6-2/TRBV6-3,.,TGTGCCAGCAGTTACCGGGCAGCCACCTACGAGCAGTACTTC,CASSYRAATYEQYF
TRBJ2-3,once,TRBV2,TRBD1,TGTGCCAGCAGGGGGACAGGTAGGACAGATACGCAGTATTTT,CASRGTGRTDTQYF
TRBJ1-2,.,TRBV6-2/TRBV6-3,.,TGTGCCAGCAGCCCGGGGGGGTATGGCTACACCTTC,CASSPGGYGYTF
TRBJ1-5,.,TRBV19,TRBD1,TGTGCCAGTAGTCGACAGGGGGCTGAGCCCCAGCATTTT,CASSRQGAEPQHF
TRBJ1-5,.,TRBV6-1,.,TGTGCCAGCAGTGAATCAGGGAACCCAAATCAGCCCCAGCATTTT,CASSESGNPNQPQHF
TRBJ1-5,.,TRBV2,TRBD1,TGTGCCAGCAGCCCGGGACAGGGAAGGTGGCAGCCCCAGCATTTT,CASSPGQGRWQPQHF
TRBJ1-1,.,TRBV12-3/TRBV12-4,.,TGTGCCAGCAGTGAAGGACAGAGTAAAGCTTTCTTT,CASSEGQSKAFF
TRBJ2-7,.,TRBV28,.,TGTGCCAGCAGTCGGGACGCTAACTACGAGCAGTACTTC,CASSRDANYEQYF
TRBJ2-7,few,TRBV7-9,.,TGTGCCAGCAGCTTAGGTCAACTCGAGCAGTACTTC,CASSLGQLEQYF
TRBJ1-1,.,TRBV7-3,.,TGTGCCAGCAGCTTATTGGGGCCGACAGCTGAAGCTTTCTTT,CASSLLGPTAEAFF
TRBJ1-6,.,TRBV11-2,.,TGTGCCAGCAGCCCCCGACGGACAAATTCACCCCTCCACTTT,CASSPRRTNSPLHF
TRBJ1-1,.,TRBV28,.,TGTGCCAGCAGTTTATCGACAGGAGTTAACACTGAAGCTTTCTTT,CASSLSTGVNTEAFF
TRBJ1-4,once,TRBV28,.,TGTGCCAGCAGTTGGGGGGGAGAAAAACTGTTTTTT,CASSWGGEKLFF
TRBJ2-7,.,TRBV5-5,TRBD1,TGTGCCAGCAGCGTCGGGACAGCTATGGGGGAGCAGTACTTC,CASSVGTAMGEQYF
TRBJ2-2,medium-sized,TRBV4-3,.,TGCGCCAGCAGCCAAGATCCTCGAAACGGGGAGCTGTTTTTT,CASSQDPRNGELFF
TRBJ1-1,once,TRBV7-3,TRBD1,TGTGCCAGCAGCCCCAGGGGGACAGTTAACACTGAAGCTTTCTTT,CASSPRGTVNTEAFF
TRBJ2-5,.,TRBV6-2/TRBV6-3,TRBD1,TGTGCCAGCAGTTCCTGGGACAGGGGGGAGACCCAGTACTTC,CASSSWDRGETQYF
TRBJ2-2,.,TRBV28,.,TGTGCCAGCAGTTTGGGCGGGGCTAACACCGGGGAGCTGTTTTTT,CASSLGGANTGELFF
TRBJ1-2,.,TRBV2,TRBD1,TGTGCCAGCCGGCTGGGACAGGGGGCGGGGGGCTACACCTTC,CASRLGQGAGGYTF
TRBJ2-6,once,TRBV7-2,.,TGTGCCAGCAGCTTAAGGGCCTCTCTGGGGGCCAACGTCCTGACTTTC,CASSLRASLGANVLTF
TRBJ1-2,.,TRBV19,TRBD1,TGTGCCAGTAGCTTTAGAGGGGACAGTCAATCCCTTGGCTATGGCTACACCTTC,CASSFRGDSQSLGYGYTF
TRBJ1-5,.,TRBV19,TRBD1,TGTGCCAGTAAGAGTCGACCGGGACAGGGTTTGATGCCCCAGCATTTT,CASKSRPGQGLMPQHF
TRBJ1-1,.,TRBV12-3/TRBV12-4,TRBD1,TGTGCCAGCACAGGGGGGATGAACACTGAAGCTTTCTTT,CASTGGMNTEAFF
TRBJ2-3,.,TRBV10-3,.,TGTGCCATCAGGACCCGGGACAACACAGATACGCAGTATTTT,CAIRTRDNTDTQYF